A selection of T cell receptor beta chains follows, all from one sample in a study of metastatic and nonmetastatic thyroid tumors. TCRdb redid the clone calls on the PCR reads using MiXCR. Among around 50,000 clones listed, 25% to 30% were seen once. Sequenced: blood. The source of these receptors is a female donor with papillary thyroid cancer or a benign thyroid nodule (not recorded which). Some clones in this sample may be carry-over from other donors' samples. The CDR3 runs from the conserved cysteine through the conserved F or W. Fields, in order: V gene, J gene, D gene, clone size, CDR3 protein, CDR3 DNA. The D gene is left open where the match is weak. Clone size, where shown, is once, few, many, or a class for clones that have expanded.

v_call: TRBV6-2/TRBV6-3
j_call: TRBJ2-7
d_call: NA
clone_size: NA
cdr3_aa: CASSHNRAGNTYEQYF
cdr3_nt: TGTGCCAGCAGCCACAACCGGGCGGGAAACACCTACGAGCAGTACTTC

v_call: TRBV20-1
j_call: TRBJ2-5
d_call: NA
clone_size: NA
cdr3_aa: CSARDGHPRETQYF
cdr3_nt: TGCAGTGCTAGAGATGGGCACCCAAGGGAGACCCAGTACTTC

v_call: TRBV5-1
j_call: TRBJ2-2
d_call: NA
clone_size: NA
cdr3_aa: CATREIANTGELFF
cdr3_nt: TGCGCCACCCGAGAAATAGCGAACACCGGGGAGCTGTTTTTT

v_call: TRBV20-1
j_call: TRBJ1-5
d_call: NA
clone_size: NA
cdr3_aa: CSARDQGRSLSYSNQPQHF
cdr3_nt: TGCAGTGCTAGAGATCAGGGCAGATCCCTTTCCTATAGCAATCAGCCCCAGCATTTT

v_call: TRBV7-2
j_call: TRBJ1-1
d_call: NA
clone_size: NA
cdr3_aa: CASSSGQFSTEAFF
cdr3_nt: TGTGCCAGCAGCTCCGGACAGTTTAGCACTGAAGCTTTCTTT

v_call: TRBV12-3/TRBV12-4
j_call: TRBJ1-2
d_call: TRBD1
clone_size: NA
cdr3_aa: CASSPNWTGFGYTF
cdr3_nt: TGTGCCAGCAGTCCCAACTGGACAGGATTTGGCTACACCTTC

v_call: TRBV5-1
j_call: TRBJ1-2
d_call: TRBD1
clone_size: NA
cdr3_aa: CASSLGQGGDLAHYGYTF
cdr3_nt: TGCGCCAGCAGCTTGGGACAGGGGGGCGATTTGGCGCACTATGGCTACACCTTC

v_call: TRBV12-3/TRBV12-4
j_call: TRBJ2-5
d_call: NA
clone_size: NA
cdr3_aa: CVSSLPETHESQYF
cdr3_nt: TGTGTCAGCAGTCTTCCGGAGACCCACGAGTCCCAGTACTTC

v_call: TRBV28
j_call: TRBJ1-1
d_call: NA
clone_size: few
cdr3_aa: CASSLGGVELNTEAFF
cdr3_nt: TGTGCCAGCAGCCTAGGAGGGGTGGAGTTGAACACTGAAGCTTTCTTT

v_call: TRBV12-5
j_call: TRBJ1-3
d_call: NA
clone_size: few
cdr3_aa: CASGLPGVISGNTIYF
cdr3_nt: TGTGCTAGTGGTTTGCCTGGGGTGATCTCTGGAAACACCATATATTTT

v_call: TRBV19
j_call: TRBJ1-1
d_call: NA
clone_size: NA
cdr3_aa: CASSILKADTEAFF
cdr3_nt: TGTGCCAGTAGTATCCTTAAGGCGGACACTGAAGCTTTCTTT

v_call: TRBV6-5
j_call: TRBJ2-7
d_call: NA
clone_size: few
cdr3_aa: CASSSQESYEQYF
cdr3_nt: TGTGCCAGCAGTTCTCAGGAATCCTACGAGCAGTACTTC

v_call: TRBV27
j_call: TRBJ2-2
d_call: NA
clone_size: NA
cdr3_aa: CASSLNRADRDTGELFF
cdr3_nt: TGTGCCAGCAGTTTGAACAGGGCCGACCGGGACACCGGGGAGCTGTTTTTT

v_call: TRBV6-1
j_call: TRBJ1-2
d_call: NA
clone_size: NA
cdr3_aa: CASREDGYTF
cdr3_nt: TGTGCCAGCAGGGAAGATGGCTACACCTTC

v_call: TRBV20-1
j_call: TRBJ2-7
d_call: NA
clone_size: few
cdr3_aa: CSAIRVRPGSYEQYF
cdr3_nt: TGCAGTGCTATTAGGGTCCGCCCGGGGTCGTACGAGCAGTACTTC

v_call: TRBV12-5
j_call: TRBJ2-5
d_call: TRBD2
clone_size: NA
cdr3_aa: CASGPGLAGYQETQYF
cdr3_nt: TGTGCTAGTGGCCCCGGACTAGCGGGCTACCAAGAGACCCAGTACTTC

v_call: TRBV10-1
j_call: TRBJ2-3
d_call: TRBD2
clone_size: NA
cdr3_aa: CASHSGSGTDTQYF
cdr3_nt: TGCGCCAGCCATAGCGGGAGTGGTACAGATACGCAGTATTTT

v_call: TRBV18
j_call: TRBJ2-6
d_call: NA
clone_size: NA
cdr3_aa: CASSPGGAGANVLTF
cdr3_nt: TGTGCCAGCTCACCAGGAGGGGCCGGGGCCAACGTCCTGACTTTC

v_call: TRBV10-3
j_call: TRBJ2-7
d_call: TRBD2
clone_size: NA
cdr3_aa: CATGTSRAPYEQYF
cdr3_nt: TGTGCCACCGGGACTAGCAGGGCACCCTACGAGCAGTACTTC

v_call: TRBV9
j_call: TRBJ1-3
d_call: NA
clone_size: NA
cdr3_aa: CASSVGGHQSGNTIYF
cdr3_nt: TGTGCCAGCAGCGTAGGGGGGCACCAATCTGGAAACACCATATATTTT

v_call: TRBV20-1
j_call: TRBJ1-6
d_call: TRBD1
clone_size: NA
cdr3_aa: CSARDSGTGDSPLHF
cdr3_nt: TGCAGTGCTAGAGATAGCGGGACAGGGGATTCACCCCTCCACTTT

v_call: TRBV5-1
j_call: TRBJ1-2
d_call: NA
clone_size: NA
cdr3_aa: CASSVTGKEGYTF
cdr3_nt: TGCGCCAGCAGCGTCACAGGGAAGGAGGGCTACACCTTC

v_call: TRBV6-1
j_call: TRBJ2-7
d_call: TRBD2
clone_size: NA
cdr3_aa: CASRRLAGGPDYEQYF
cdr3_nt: TGTGCCAGCAGGCGGCTAGCGGGAGGGCCAGATTACGAGCAGTACTTC

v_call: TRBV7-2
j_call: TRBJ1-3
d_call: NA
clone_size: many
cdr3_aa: CASSPGFGNTIYF
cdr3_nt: TGTGCCAGCAGCCCGGGGTTTGGAAACACCATATATTTT

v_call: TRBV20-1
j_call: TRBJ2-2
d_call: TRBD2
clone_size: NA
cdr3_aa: CSAKLTSGNTGELFF
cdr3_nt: TGCAGTGCTAAACTGACTAGCGGGAACACCGGGGAGCTGTTTTTT

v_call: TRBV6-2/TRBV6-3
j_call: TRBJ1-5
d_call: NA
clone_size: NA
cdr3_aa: CASGFNQPQHF
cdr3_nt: TGTGCCAGCGGTTTCAATCAGCCCCAGCATTTT

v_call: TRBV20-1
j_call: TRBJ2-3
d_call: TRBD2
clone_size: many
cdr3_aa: CSARDLAAGVKDTQYF
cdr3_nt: TGCAGTGCTAGAGATTTGGCGGCGGGAGTTAAAGATACGCAGTATTTT

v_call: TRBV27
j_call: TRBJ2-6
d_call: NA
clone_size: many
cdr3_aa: CASSGDSGANVLTF
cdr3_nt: TGTGCCAGCAGTGGGGACTCTGGGGCCAACGTCCTGACTTTC

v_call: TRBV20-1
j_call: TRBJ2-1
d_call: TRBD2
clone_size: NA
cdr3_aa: CSAKNRTSRGGEQFF
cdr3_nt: TGCAGTGCTAAAAACCGGACTAGCCGGGGGGGTGAGCAGTTCTTC

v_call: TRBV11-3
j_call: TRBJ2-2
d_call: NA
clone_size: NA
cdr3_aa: CASSQLGDTGELFF
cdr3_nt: TGTGCCAGCAGCCAGTTGGGCGACACCGGGGAGCTGTTTTTT

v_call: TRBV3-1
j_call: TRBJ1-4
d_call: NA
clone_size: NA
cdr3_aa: CASSMGQKLTKLFF
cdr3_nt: TGTGCCAGCAGCATGGGACAAAAGCTGACAAAACTGTTTTTT

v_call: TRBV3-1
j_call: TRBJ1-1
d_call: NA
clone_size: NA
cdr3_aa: CASSLSGGSNTEAFF
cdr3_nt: TGTGCCAGCAGCTTGTCTGGAGGGAGTAACACTGAAGCTTTCTTT

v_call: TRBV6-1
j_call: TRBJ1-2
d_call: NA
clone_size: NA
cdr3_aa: CASSPQGRSNYGYTF
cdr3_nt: TGTGCCAGCAGTCCTCAAGGGAGGTCTAACTATGGCTACACCTTC